This entry features one T cell receptor beta chain sequence. This entry comes from a study of blood T cell repertoires in COVID-19. Looking at the study overall: The United States, Italy and Spain provided the acute and convalescent COVID-19 samples. Nucleic acid was either cDNA or gDNA, and it came from T cells, B-cell-depleted T cells, or PBMCs.

In the original processing: Counts of nucleated cells, estimated from reference gene primer amplification, were obtained. Here immunoSEQ multiplex PCR was the method, and the copy in TCRdb shows in-frame clones only, minus some. The DNA gave D and trimming, while V, J and clone size come from that table. Of about 300,000 clones listed, approximately 86% are singletons. This CDR3 has 15 amino acids. V shed 5 bases and J 1 base; nucleotides not matched to a gene: 5. Germline CDR1 reads MDHEN; CDR2 reads SYDVKM. This clonotype was obtained from a man aged 70-80 years with acute or convalescent COVID-19. This chain joins TRBV28 and TRBJ1-5; 7 positions agree with TRBD1. The specimen was peripheral blood. The CDR3 DNA is TGTGCCAGCAGTCTACAGGGGATCAGCAATCAGCCCCAGCATTTT. Translation: CASSLQGISNQPQHF.